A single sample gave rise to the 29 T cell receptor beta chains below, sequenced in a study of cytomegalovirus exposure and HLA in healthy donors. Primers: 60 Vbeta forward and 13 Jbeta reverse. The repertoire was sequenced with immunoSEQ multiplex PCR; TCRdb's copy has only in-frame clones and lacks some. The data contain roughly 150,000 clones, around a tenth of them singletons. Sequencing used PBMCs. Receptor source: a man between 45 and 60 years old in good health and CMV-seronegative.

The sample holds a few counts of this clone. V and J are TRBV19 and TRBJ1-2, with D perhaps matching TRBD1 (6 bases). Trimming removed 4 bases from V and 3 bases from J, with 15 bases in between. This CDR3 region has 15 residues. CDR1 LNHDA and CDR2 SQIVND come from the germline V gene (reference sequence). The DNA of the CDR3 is TGTGCCAGTAGTACGGATCCCCAGGGGTACTATGGCTACACCTTC. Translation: CASSTDPQGYYGYTF.

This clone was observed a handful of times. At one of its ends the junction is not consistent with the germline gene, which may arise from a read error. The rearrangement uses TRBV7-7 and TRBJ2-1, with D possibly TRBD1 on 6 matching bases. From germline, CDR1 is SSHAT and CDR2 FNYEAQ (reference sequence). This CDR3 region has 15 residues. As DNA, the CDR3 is TGTGCTAGCAGCTTAGAGTCAGGGGCCCACAATGAGCAGTTCTTC. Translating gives CASSLESGAHNEQFF. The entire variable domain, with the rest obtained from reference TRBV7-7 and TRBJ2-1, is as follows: GAGVSQSPRYKVTKRGQDVTLRCDPISSHATLYWYQQALGQGPEFLTYFNYEAQPDKSGLPSDRFSAERPEGSISTLTIQRTEQRDSAMYRCASSLESGAHNEQFFGPGTRLTVL.

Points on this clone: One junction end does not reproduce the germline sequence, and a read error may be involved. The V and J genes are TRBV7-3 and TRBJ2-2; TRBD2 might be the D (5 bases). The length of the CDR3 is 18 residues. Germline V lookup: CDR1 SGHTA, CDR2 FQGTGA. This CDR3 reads CASSVNPGLPGPTGELLF. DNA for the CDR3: TGTGCCAGCAGCGTTAACCCCGGACTCCCTGGACCAACCGGGGAGCTGCTTTTT.

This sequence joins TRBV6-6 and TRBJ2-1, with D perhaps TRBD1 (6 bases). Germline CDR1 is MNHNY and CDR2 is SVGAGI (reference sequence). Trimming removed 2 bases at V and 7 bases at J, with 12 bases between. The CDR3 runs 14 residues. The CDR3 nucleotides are TGTGCCAGCAGTTACCTGAGCCAGGGGAATGAGCAGTTCTTC. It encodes CASSYLSQGNEQFF.

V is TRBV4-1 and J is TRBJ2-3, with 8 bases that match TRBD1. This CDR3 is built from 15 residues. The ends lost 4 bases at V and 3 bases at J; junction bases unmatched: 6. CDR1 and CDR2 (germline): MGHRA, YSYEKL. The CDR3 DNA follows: TGCGCCAGCAGCCGGACAGGGTTTCGGACAGATACGCAGTATTTT. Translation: CASSRTGFRTDTQYF.

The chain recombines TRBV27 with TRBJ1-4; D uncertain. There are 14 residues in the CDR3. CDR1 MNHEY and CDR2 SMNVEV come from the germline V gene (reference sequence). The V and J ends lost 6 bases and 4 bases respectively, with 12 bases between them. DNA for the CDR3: TGTGCCAGCAGATTAGCACTGAGTAATGAAAAACTGTTTTTT. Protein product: CASRLALSNEKLFF.

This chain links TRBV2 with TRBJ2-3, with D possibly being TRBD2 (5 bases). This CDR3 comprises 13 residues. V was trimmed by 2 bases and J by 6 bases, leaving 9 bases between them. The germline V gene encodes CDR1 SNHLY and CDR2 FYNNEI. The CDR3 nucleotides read TGTGCCAGCAGTGAACAGCCGGGGGATACGCAGTATTTT. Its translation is CASSEQPGDTQYF.

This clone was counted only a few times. The DNA of the CDR3 is TGTGCCAGCAGTTTAGGCGGGCGGGCAGGGGAGCTGTTTTTT. It codes for CASSLGGRAGELFF. The chain combines TRBV27 with TRBJ2-2; maybe TRBD2 (5 bases). Germline V gene lookup returns CDR1 MNHEY and CDR2 SMNVEV (reference sequence). Trimming took 2 bases from V and 8 from J, leaving 12 bases between them. The CDR3 sequence is 14 residues long.

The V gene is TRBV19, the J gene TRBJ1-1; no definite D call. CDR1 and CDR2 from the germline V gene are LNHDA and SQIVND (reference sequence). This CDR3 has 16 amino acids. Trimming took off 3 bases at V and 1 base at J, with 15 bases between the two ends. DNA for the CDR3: TGTGCCAGTAGTATCGCTCAGCAACGCGGGAACACTGAAGCTTTCTTT. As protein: CASSIAQQRGNTEAFF. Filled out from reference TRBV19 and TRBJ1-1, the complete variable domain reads DGGITQSPKYLFRKEGQNVTLSCEQNLNHDAMYWYRQDPGQGLRLIYYSQIVNDFQKGDIAEGYSVSREKKESFPLTVTSAQKNPTAFYLCASSIAQQRGNTEAFFGQGTRLTVV.

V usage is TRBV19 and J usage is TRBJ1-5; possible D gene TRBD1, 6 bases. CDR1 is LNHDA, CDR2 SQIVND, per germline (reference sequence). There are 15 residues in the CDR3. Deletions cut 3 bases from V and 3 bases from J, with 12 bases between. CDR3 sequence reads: CASSILRGHNQPQHF. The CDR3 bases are TGTGCCAGTAGTATCCTCAGGGGTCACAATCAGCCCCAGCATTTT.

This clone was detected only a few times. This chain's CDR3 is CASSSGTPGRETQYF. CDR3 nucleotide sequence: TGTGCCAGCAGTTCCGGGACTCCAGGCCGGGAGACCCAGTACTTC. V usage is TRBV7-6 and J usage is TRBJ2-5; maybe TRBD2 (6 bases). Deletions cut 6 bases from V and 5 bases from J, with 19 bases between. Germline CDR1 is SGHVS and CDR2 is FNYEAQ. This CDR3 has 15 amino acids.

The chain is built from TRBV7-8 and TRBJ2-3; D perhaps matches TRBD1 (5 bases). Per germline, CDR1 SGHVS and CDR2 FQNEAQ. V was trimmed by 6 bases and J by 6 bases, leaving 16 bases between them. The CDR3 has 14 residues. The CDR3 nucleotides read TGTGCCAGCAGAATAGTCAGGGAAGAGGATACGCAGTATTTT. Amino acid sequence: CASRIVREEDTQYF.

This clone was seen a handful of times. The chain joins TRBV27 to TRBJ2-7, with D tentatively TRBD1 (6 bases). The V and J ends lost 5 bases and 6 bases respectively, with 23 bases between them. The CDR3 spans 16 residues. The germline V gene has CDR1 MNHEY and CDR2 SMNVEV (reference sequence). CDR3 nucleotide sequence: TGTGCCAGCAGTCCACCGGTGTCAGGGGCGCGGGTCGAGCAGTACTTC. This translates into CASSPPVSGARVEQYF.

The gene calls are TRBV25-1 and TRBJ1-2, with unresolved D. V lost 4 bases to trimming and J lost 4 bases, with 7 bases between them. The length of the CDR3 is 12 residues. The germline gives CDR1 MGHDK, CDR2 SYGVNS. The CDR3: CASSGRVYGYTF. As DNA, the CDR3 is TGTGCCAGCAGTGGCCGGGTCTATGGCTACACCTTC.

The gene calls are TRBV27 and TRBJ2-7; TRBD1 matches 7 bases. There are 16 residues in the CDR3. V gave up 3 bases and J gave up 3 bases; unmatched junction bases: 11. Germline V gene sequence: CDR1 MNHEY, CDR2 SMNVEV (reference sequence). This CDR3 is CASSFPGQEEDYEQYF. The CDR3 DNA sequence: TGTGCCAGCAGTTTCCCCGGACAGGAGGAAGACTACGAGCAGTACTTC.

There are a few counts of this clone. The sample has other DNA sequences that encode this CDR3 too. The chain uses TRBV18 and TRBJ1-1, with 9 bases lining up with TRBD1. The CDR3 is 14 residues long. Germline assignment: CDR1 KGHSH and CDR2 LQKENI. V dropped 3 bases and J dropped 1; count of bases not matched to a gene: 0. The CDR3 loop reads CASSPDRGNTEAFF. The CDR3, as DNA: TGTGCCAGCTCACCGGACAGGGGGAACACTGAAGCTTTCTTT.

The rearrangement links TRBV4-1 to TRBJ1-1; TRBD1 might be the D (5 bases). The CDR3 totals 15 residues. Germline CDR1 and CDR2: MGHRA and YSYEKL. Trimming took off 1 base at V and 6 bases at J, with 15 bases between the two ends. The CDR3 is CASSQGLGQGPEAFF. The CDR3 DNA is TGCGCCAGCAGCCAAGGGCTGGGGCAAGGCCCTGAAGCTTTCTTT.

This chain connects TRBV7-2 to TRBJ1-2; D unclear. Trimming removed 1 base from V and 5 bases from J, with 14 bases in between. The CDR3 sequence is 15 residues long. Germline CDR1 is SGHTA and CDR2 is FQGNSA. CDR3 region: CASSLGTGNSYGYTF. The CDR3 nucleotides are TGTGCCAGCAGCTTAGGGACGGGGAATTCTTATGGCTACACCTTC.

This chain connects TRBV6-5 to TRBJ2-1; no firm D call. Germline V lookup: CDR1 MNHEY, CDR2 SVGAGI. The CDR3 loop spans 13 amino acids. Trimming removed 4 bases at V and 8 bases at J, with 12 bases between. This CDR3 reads CASSFFFADEQFF. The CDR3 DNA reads TGTGCCAGCAGTTTCTTTTTTGCGGATGAGCAGTTCTTC.

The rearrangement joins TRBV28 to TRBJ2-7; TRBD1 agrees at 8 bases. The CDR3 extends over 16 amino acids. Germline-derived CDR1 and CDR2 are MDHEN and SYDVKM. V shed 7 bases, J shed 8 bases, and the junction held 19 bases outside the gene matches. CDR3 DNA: TGTGCCAGCACCCCAGGGGGCGCGTATTCCGAATCGAAGCAGTACTTC. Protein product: CASTPGGAYSESKQYF.

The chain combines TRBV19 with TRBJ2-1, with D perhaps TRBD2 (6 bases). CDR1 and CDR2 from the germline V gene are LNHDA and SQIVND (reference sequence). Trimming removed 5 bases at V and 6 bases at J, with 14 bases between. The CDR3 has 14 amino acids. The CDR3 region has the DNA TGTGCCAGTAGTCCTCGACTAGTGTTCAATGAGCAGTTCTTC. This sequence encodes CASSPRLVFNEQFF.

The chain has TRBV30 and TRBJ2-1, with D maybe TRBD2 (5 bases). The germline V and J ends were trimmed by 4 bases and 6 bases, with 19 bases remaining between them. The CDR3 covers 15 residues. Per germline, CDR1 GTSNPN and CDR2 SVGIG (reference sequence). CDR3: CAWTTLGLLPNEQFF. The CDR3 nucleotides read TGTGCCTGGACAACATTAGGACTCTTGCCCAATGAGCAGTTCTTC.

CDR3 nucleotides: TGTGCCAGTAGTCGGGACAGCCCGGGGGACACTGAAGCTTTCTTT. Translating gives CASSRDSPGDTEAFF. The J gene is TRBJ1-1, the V gene TRBV19; TRBD1 agrees at 7 bases. The CDR3 is made up of 15 amino acids. J gave up 3 bases and V 5 bases, and 9 bases lay outside the gene matches. Germline CDR1 and CDR2: LNHDA and SQIVND (reference sequence).

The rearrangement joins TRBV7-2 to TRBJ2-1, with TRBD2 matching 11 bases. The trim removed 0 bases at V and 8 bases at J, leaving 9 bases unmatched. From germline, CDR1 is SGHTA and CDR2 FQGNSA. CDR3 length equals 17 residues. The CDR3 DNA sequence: TGTGCCAGCAGCTTAGCGATGGTAGCGGGAGGGGGTTATGAGCAGTTCTTC. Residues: CASSLAMVAGGGYEQFF.

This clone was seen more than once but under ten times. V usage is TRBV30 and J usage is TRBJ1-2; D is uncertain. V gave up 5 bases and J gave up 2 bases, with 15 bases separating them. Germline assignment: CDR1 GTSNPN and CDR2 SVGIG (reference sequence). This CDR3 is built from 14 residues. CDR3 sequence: CAWGSEAVNYGYTF. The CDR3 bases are TGTGCCTGGGGTTCGGAGGCAGTCAACTATGGCTACACCTTC.

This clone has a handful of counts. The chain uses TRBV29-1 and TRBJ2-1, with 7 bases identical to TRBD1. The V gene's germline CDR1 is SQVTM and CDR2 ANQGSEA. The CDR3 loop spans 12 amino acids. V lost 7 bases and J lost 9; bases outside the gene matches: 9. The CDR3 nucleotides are TGCAGCGCTTCGACAGGGTACGGTGAGCAGTTCTTC. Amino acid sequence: CSASTGYGEQFF.

This chain's CDR3 is CASSLGVGGEKLFF. In DNA form, the CDR3 reads TGTGCCAGCAGCTTAGGAGTAGGAGGTGAAAAACTGTTTTTT. The V call is TRBV5-4, the J call TRBJ1-4; D gene unclear. The germline V gene encodes CDR1 SGHNT and CDR2 YYREEE (reference sequence). V gave up 2 bases and J gave up 7 bases, with 12 bases separating them. This CDR3 spans 14 amino acids.

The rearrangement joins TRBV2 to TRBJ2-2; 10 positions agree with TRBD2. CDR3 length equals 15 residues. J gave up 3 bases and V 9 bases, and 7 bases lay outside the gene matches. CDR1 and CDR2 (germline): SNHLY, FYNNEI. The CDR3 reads CASFFLAGDTGELFF. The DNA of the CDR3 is TGTGCCAGTTTCTTTCTAGCGGGAGACACCGGGGAGCTGTTTTTT.

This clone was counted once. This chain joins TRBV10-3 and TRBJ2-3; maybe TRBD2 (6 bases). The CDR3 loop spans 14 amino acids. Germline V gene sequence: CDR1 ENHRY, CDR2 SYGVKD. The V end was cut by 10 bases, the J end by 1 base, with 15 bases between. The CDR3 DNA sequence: TGTGCCAGTTCGGGTGGCGGGGGCACAGATACGCAGTATTTT. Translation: CASSGGGGTDTQYF.